This T cell receptor beta chain stems from a study of control samples from healthy donors and cancer patients. The CDR3 length is 12 residues. V shed 5 bases and J shed 6 bases, with 9 bases lying between them. Germline V gene sequence: CDR1 SEHNR, CDR2 FQNEAQ (reference sequence). Sequenced by immunoSEQ multiplex PCR; TCRdb stores in-frame clones only, minus some. The data show about 22,000 clones, with roughly 84% seen just once and under 35% held by the top ten. Only one count was recorded for this clone. The gene calls are TRBV7-9 and TRBJ2-3; a weak D match, TRBD1 (6 bases). This clonotype was sampled from a man in his fifties or sixties with head and neck cancer. Sequences were obtained from PBMCs. DNA of the CDR3: TGTGCCAGCAGCCCACAGGGCGATACGCAGTATTTT. Translating it yields CASSPQGDTQYF.